The 17 T cell receptor beta chains below were found in one sample sequenced in a study of T cell clonality in common variable immunodeficiency. Assay used: immunoSEQ multiplex PCR; TCRdb lists only in-frame clones, some missing. The profile covers approximately 56,000 clones, none occurring a single time. Sequenced sample: peripheral blood mononuclear cells. These receptors all stem from a person between 18 and 75 years old in good health.

This clone was counted ten times or more. The read ends 3 residues early relative to the CDR3; the germline J gene fills the gap. The chain has TRBV10-3 and TRBJ2-7, with 10 positions matching TRBD2. Germline loops: CDR1 ENHRY, CDR2 SYGVKD. V gave up 7 bases and J gave up 6 bases; unmatched junction bases: 18. This CDR3 region has 17 residues. CDR3 sequence reads: CAITTNGGLAGASEQYF. The CDR3 DNA, read in part, is TGTGCCATCACGACCAACGGGGGGCTAGCGGGAGCCAGCGAG.

In its sample, this clone was seen many times. The read halts 3 residues ahead of the CDR3 end, with the missing end drawn from the germline J gene. The chain joins TRBV30 to TRBJ1-1; 9 positions match TRBD1. Trimming took 2 bases from V and 5 from J; bases not matched to a gene: 9. Germline CDR1 is GTSNPN and CDR2 is SVGIG (reference sequence). This CDR3 has 15 amino acids. CDR3 DNA, as far as it was read: TGTGCCTGGAGTAACAGGGGGCGAGGGTGGACTGAA. The encoded protein is CAWSNRGRGWTE. The full CDR3 protein is CAWSNRGRGWTEAFF.

About this clone itself: The read stops 3 residues short of the end of the CDR3; the missing end is completed from the germline J gene. The chain links TRBV6-4 to TRBJ2-5; the D is unclear. This CDR3 region has 13 residues. CDR1 MRHNA and CDR2 SNTAGT come from the germline V gene. Trimming removed 3 bases at V and 5 bases at J, with 10 bases between. The CDR3 region is CASSEQVGETQYF. CDR3 DNA, as far as it was read: TGTGCCAGCAGTGAGCAGGTTGGGGAGACC.

This clone came up a few times. The DNA ends 3 residues before the CDR3 does, and the rest of the CDR3 is filled in from the germline J gene. The chain has TRBV30 and TRBJ2-5, with TRBD1 matching 7 bases. The CDR3 extends over 15 amino acids. Germline V gene data show CDR1 as GTSNPN and CDR2 as SVGIG (reference sequence). CDR3 bases read: TGTGCCTGGAGTGTATTGGGACAGTGCCCAGATACC. Its protein is CAWSVLGQCPDT. The full CDR3 sequence reads CAWSVLGQCPDTQYF.

This clone was found many times. The read comes to an end 3 residues before the CDR3 does, leaving the germline J gene to fill in the end. The genes are TRBV2 and TRBJ1-5, with 8 positions matching TRBD1. The CDR3 loop spans 16 amino acids. The V and J ends lost 7 bases and 0 bases, in that order; junction bases with no gene match: 8. In germline, CDR1 is SNHLY, CDR2 FYNNEI. The CDR3 region is CASIEDRAYSNQPQHF. Partial CDR3 DNA: TGTGCCAGCATCGAGGACAGGGCATATAGCAATCAGCCC.

This clone came up many times. The germline gene is not matched at one end of the junction; a read error may be the cause. The DNA ends 3 residues before the CDR3 does, and the rest of the CDR3 is filled in from the germline J gene. The V and J genes are TRBV7-7 and TRBJ2-3; possible D gene TRBD1, 6 bases. CDR1 SSHAT and CDR2 FNYEAQ come from the germline V gene (reference sequence). CDR3 size: 15 residues. The CDR3 bases that were read are TGTGCTAGCAGCCCCCGGCCAACAGGGTTGGATACG. This gives the protein CASSPRPTGLDT. The whole CDR3 sequence is CASSPRPTGLDTQYF.

This clone was detected many times. The observed sequence ends 3 residues before the CDR3 terminus, with the missing tail filled in from the germline J gene. The rearrangement joins TRBV2 to TRBJ2-5; perhaps TRBD1 as D (5 bases). Deletions cut 6 bases from V and 2 bases from J, with 13 bases between. This CDR3 region has 14 residues. Germline loops: CDR1 SNHLY, CDR2 FYNNEI. The CDR3 loop is CASRATEFQETQYF. The covered CDR3 bases are TGTGCCAGCAGGGCGACAGAATTTCAAGAGACC.

In its sample, this clone was seen many times. With the read ending 3 residues before the CDR3 end, the germline J gene is used to fill in that end. The V gene is TRBV18, the J gene TRBJ1-1; the D gene is possibly TRBD1 (6 bases). Germline V gene lookup returns CDR1 KGHSH and CDR2 LQKENI. V was shortened by 6 bases and J by 5 bases, with 19 bases between the two germline ends. The length of the CDR3 is 15 residues. CDR3 DNA (partial): TGTGCCAGCTCGAAAGGACAGACGATTCCTACTGAA. Residues: CASSKGQTIPTE. The whole CDR3 sequence reads CASSKGQTIPTEAFF.

Many counts were recorded for this clone. The CDR3 here is CASSTRDRVPGYTF. The part of the CDR3 DNA that was read is TGTGCCAGTAGTACCCGAGACAGGGTACCTGGC. The chain is built from TRBV19 and TRBJ1-2; 7 positions agree with TRBD1. The read halts 3 residues ahead of the CDR3 end, with the missing end drawn from the germline J gene. The CDR3 consists of 14 residues. CDR1 is LNHDA, CDR2 SQIVND, per germline (reference sequence). V was pared by 4 bases and J by 7 bases, with 9 bases of the junction left unmatched.

This clone has at least ten counts. Read sequence stops 3 residues before the CDR3 end, and the germline J gene provides the missing end. The chain employs TRBV20-1 and TRBJ2-3; 14 bases line up with TRBD2. The CDR3 is made up of 15 amino acids. The J segment lost 5 bases and the V segment lost 6 bases, leaving 7 bases of the junction unmatched. Germline V gene data show CDR1 as DFQATT and CDR2 as SNEGSKA (reference sequence). This CDR3 reads CSAKGLAGVRDTQYF. The sequenced CDR3 bases are TGCAGTGCGAAGGGACTAGCGGGAGTCAGAGATACG.

There are many counts of this clone. The CDR3 end lies 3 residues beyond the end of the read and is filled in from the germline J gene. The chain is built from TRBV30 and TRBJ1-1; D not certain. The CDR3 has 12 amino acids. V was cut by 4 bases and J by 1 base, with 7 bases left in between. From germline, CDR1 is GTSNPN and CDR2 SVGIG (reference sequence). CDR3 residues: CAWNPGNTEAFF. The part of the CDR3 DNA that was read is TGTGCCTGGAATCCGGGGAACACTGAA.

This clone appeared many times. The CDR3 end lies 3 residues beyond the end of the read and is filled in from the germline J gene. Distinct nucleotide sequences in the sample also encode this CDR3. The chain carries TRBV18 and TRBJ2-2; no firm D call. The germline CDR1 and CDR2 sequences are KGHSH and LQKENI. With 3 bases removed from V and 1 base from J, the gap between germline ends came to 6 bases. CDR3 length: 14 amino acids. The covered CDR3 bases are TGTGCCAGCTCACCTCTCGGGAACACCGGGGAG. It is translated as CASSPLGNTGE. In full, the CDR3 reads CASSPLGNTGELFF.

There are many counts of this clone. The CDR3 extends 3 residues past the end of the read, so its final part is completed from the germline J gene. The chain combines TRBV6-2 or TRBV6-3 with TRBJ2-5, with TRBD2 matching over 10 bases. CDR1 and CDR2 from the germline V gene are MNHEY and SVGEGT. Unmatched junction bases numbered 7, after V lost 7 bases and J lost 5 bases. This CDR3 region has 14 residues. The CDR3 DNA, read in part, is TGTGCCAGCACCTTCGGTAGCGGGGGGGAGACC. It codes for CASTFGSGGET. In full, the CDR3 reads CASTFGSGGETQYF.

This clone showed up many times. The sequenced fragment ends 3 residues before the CDR3 boundary, so the rest is inferred from the germline J gene. The V gene is TRBV18, the J gene TRBJ1-6; 7 bases match TRBD1. CDR1 is KGHSH, CDR2 LQKENI, per germline. V trimming: 0 bases; J trimming: 9 bases; junction bases outside the gene matches: 5. This CDR3 contains 15 residues. CDR3 bases read: TGTGCCAGCTCACCACCCGGGACAGCCTTTTCACCC. Its protein is CASSPPGTAFSP. The full CDR3 reads CASSPPGTAFSPLHF.

This clone has at least ten counts. Read coverage stops 3 residues before the CDR3 terminus; the germline J gene supplies the remainder. The genes are TRBV5-6 and TRBJ2-1, with a weak D call TRBD1 (5 bases). V lost 2 bases and J lost 3, with 12 bases in between. The CDR3 totals 15 residues. Looked up from germline, CDR1 is SGHDT and CDR2 is YYEEEE. The part of the CDR3 DNA that was read is TGTGCCAGCAGCTTACGGCTAGGGGTCTACAATGAG. This encodes CASSLRLGVYNE. The whole CDR3 region reads CASSLRLGVYNEQFF.

There are many counts of this clone. The read ends 3 residues shy of where the CDR3 ends; the end is completed using the germline J gene. The V call is TRBV7-3, the J call TRBJ2-1; TRBD2 matches 10 bases. The germline CDR1 and CDR2 sequences are SGHTA and FQGTGA. V shed 5 bases, J shed 9 bases, and the junction held 10 bases outside the gene matches. This CDR3 is 15 amino acids long. CDR3 sequence: CASSPGSGGAFEQFF. The covered CDR3 bases are TGTGCCAGCAGCCCTGGGAGCGGGGGGGCCTTTGAG.

This clone was detected only a few times. From the germline J gene comes the end of the CDR3, since the read stops 3 residues before it. The chain uses TRBV11-2 and TRBJ2-7, with no clear D. The CDR3 runs to 13 residues. Germline V CDR1 and CDR2: SGHAT, FQNNGV. Trimming removed 3 bases from V and 3 bases from J, with 9 bases in between. CDR3 loop: CASSLAVSYEQYF. Incomplete CDR3 DNA: TGTGCCAGCAGCTTGGCGGTAAGCTACGAG.